One and the same sample provided the 20 T cell receptor beta chains below, sequenced in a study of blood T cell repertoires in COVID-19. Assay used: immunoSEQ multiplex PCR; TCRdb lists only in-frame clones, some missing. The table includes tens of thousands of clones, roughly 80% detected once. Material for sequencing was peripheral blood. These receptors all come from a man in his 70s with active COVID-19.

The chain recombines TRBV5-6 with TRBJ2-7, with 9 bases identical to TRBD1. The germline CDR1 and CDR2 sequences are SGHDT and YYEEEE. The CDR3 sequence is 17 residues long. V gave up 4 bases and J gave up 4 bases; unmatched junction bases: 15. The CDR3 DNA reads TGTGCCAGCAGCCGGACGGGACAGGGAGGGTCCTCTTACGAGCAGTACTTC. It yields the protein CASSRTGQGGSSYEQYF. The entire variable domain, with the rest obtained from reference TRBV5-6 and TRBJ2-7, is as follows: DAGVTQSPTHLIKTRGQQVTLRCSPKSGHDTVSWYQQALGQGPQFIFQYYEEEERQRGNFPDRFSGHQFPNYSSELNVNALLLGDSALYLCASSRTGQGGSSYEQYFGPGTRLTVT.

The chain couples TRBV7-2 to TRBJ1-3; D is unresolved. From germline, CDR1 is SGHTA and CDR2 FQGNSA. The length of the CDR3 is 14 residues. The V and J ends lost 5 bases and 0 bases respectively, with 8 bases between them. CDR3 DNA: TGTGCCAGCAGCCTACAGAGCTCTGGAAACACCATATATTTT. It is translated as CASSLQSSGNTIYF.

V usage is TRBV19 and J usage is TRBJ2-1; TRBD2 matches 10 bases. CDR1 is LNHDA, CDR2 SQIVND, per germline (reference sequence). V was clipped by 3 bases and J by 8 bases; unmatched bases: 7. CDR3 size: 15 residues. CDR3 protein: CASSILAGALDEQFF. CDR3 nucleotides: TGTGCCAGTAGTATCCTAGCGGGAGCTCTAGATGAGCAGTTCTTC.

The genes are TRBV5-1 and TRBJ1-5; perhaps TRBD1 as D (5 bases). With 0 bases removed from V and 3 bases from J, the gap between germline ends came to 7 bases. The CDR3 totals 14 residues. The germline CDR1 and CDR2 sequences are SGHRS and YFSETQ. The CDR3 loop reads CASSLGDYNQPQHF. As DNA, the CDR3 is TGCGCCAGCAGCTTGGGGGACTACAATCAGCCCCAGCATTTT.

The V and J genes are TRBV4-3 and TRBJ1-5; TRBD1 agrees at 7 bases. Germline CDR1 LGHNA, CDR2 YSLEER. The CDR3 consists of 14 residues. Trimming cost V 4 bases and J 6 bases; bases outside gene matches: 6. CDR3 residues: CASSREQGSQPQHF. As DNA, the CDR3 is TGCGCCAGCAGCCGAGAACAGGGGAGTCAGCCCCAGCATTTT.

This clone was observed a single time. This chain links TRBV11-2 with TRBJ2-1; TRBD2 matches at 7 bases. CDR1 SGHAT and CDR2 FQNNGV come from the germline V gene. J lost 6 bases, V lost 4 bases, and 18 bases had no gene match. This CDR3 spans 18 amino acids. In nucleotides, the CDR3 is TGTGCCAGCAGCTCTTTGACCCCTATGGTGCGGGAGTCCAATGAGCAGTTCTTC. It yields the protein CASSSLTPMVRESNEQFF. Full variable domain (outside the CDR3, taken from reference TRBV11-2 and TRBJ2-1): EAGVAQSPRYKIIEKRQSVAFWCNPISGHATLYWYQQILGQGPKLLIQFQNNGVVDDSQLPKDRFSAERLKGVDSTLKIQPAKLEDSAVYLCASSSLTPMVRESNEQFFGPGTRLTVL.

This clone has a handful of counts. This chain joins TRBV20-1 and TRBJ2-7, with TRBD2 identical over 9 bases. The germline V gene encodes CDR1 DFQATT and CDR2 SNEGSKA (reference sequence). V shed 3 bases and J 3 bases; nucleotides not matched to a gene: 6. This CDR3 is built from 14 residues. The CDR3 region has the DNA TGCAGTGCTAGTCGTAGCGGGAGCATCTACGAGCAGTACTTC. Translated: CSASRSGSIYEQYF.

This sequence joins TRBV6-5 and TRBJ1-2; possibly TRBD1 for D (6 bases). V lost 4 bases and J lost 7, with 16 bases in between. CDR1 is MNHEY and CDR2 is SVGAGI in the germline V gene. The CDR3 is made up of 14 amino acids. This CDR3 is CASSSSDRIGGYTF. CDR3 DNA: TGTGCCAGCAGTTCCTCGGACAGAATAGGTGGCTACACCTTC.

As to this clone: One junction end does not reproduce the germline sequence, and a read error may be involved. The same CDR3 can be traced to other DNA sequences in this sample. This chain uses TRBV7-3 with TRBJ1-3; D unclear. Germline lookup yields CDR1 SGHTA and CDR2 FQGTGA. The length of the CDR3 is 15 residues. The CDR3 protein is CASSLSGGYGNTIYF. DNA for the CDR3: TGTGCCAGCAGCTTATCGGGAGGATACGGAAACACTATATATTTT.

V and J are TRBV11-2 and TRBJ2-5; D possibly corresponds to TRBD2 (5 bases). Germline CDR1 reads SGHAT; CDR2 reads FQNNGV. Trimming took off 1 base at V and 4 bases at J, with 13 bases between the two ends. The CDR3 loop spans 15 amino acids. CDR3 protein: CASSLVVGVPETQYF. The DNA for the CDR3 is TGTGCCAGCAGCTTAGTCGTCGGGGTTCCAGAGACCCAGTACTTC.

Regarding this clone: Other DNA sequences in the same sample also yield this CDR3. This sequence joins TRBV6-5 and TRBJ1-5; D ambiguous. Germline CDR1 reads MNHEY; CDR2 reads SVGAGI. This CDR3 contains 13 residues. The V end was cut by 4 bases, the J end by 7 bases, with 11 bases between. CDR3 sequence reads: CASSSPSGQPQHF. CDR3 sequence (DNA): TGTGCCAGCAGTTCCCCGTCGGGACAGCCCCAGCATTTT.

The chain combines TRBV12-5 with TRBJ2-7; no definite D call. Germline values: CDR1 LGHNT, CDR2 FRNRAP. V shed 5 bases and J shed 6 bases, with 8 bases lying between them. The CDR3 is 11 amino acids. The DNA of the CDR3 is TGTGCTAGTGGTCTCGGTGCCGAGCAGTACTTC. This gives the protein CASGLGAEQYF.

The chain couples TRBV4-3 to TRBJ1-5, with D possibly matching TRBD1 (6 bases). V gave up 0 bases and J gave up 5 bases, with 20 bases separating them. This CDR3 region has 18 residues. Germline CDR1 is LGHNA and CDR2 is YSLEER. CDR3 nucleotides: TGCGCCAGCAGCCAAGATCTCCCGGGACAAGGGTTCGATCAGCCCCAGCATTTT. Residues: CASSQDLPGQGFDQPQHF.

This clone has a single count. The V and J genes are TRBV7-9 and TRBJ1-1; TRBD1 matches 8 bases. Germline-derived CDR1 and CDR2 are SEHNR and FQNEAQ (reference sequence). This CDR3 has 15 amino acids. V dropped 5 bases and J dropped 5; count of bases not matched to a gene: 10. In nucleotides, the CDR3 is TGTGCCAGCAGCCCCATGACAGGGGCGGGAACTGAAGCTTTCTTT. It codes for CASSPMTGAGTEAFF.

This clone was found once. This chain links TRBV12-3 or TRBV12-4 with TRBJ1-1; D is unresolved. There are 13 residues in the CDR3. The V gene lost 6 bases and the J gene lost 2 bases, with 10 bases spanning the gap. The DNA for the CDR3 is TGTGCCAGCAGCGTACATCAAAACACTGAAGCTTTCTTT. This translates into CASSVHQNTEAFF.

The chain recombines TRBV13 with TRBJ2-7, with TRBD2 matching over 10 bases. The germline gives CDR1 PRHDT, CDR2 FYEKMQ (reference sequence). The length of the CDR3 is 16 residues. V lost 0 bases to trimming and J lost 4 bases; unmatched junction nucleotides: 6. The DNA of the CDR3 is TGTGCCAGCAGCTTAGGCCTAGCGGGAGCAGGGTACGAGCAGTACTTC. It specifies CASSLGLAGAGYEQYF.

The J gene is TRBJ1-1, the V gene TRBV19; no clear D gene. V dropped 3 bases and J dropped 1 base, with 6 bases sitting between them. The CDR3 consists of 13 residues. Germline V gene sequence: CDR1 LNHDA, CDR2 SQIVND (reference sequence). CDR3 sequence: CASSMARNTEAFF. The CDR3 region has the DNA TGTGCCAGTAGTATGGCCAGGAACACTGAAGCTTTCTTT.

This chain connects TRBV7-3 to TRBJ1-1; TRBD1 agrees at 7 bases. Losses at the gene ends were 2 bases for V and 4 bases for J; bases not matched to a gene: 7. Germline loops: CDR1 SGHTA, CDR2 FQGTGA. The CDR3 runs 15 residues. CDR3 loop: CASSLLGGQFTEAFF. CDR3 DNA sequence: TGTGCCAGCAGCTTATTAGGGGGACAGTTCACTGAAGCTTTCTTT.

V and J are TRBV5-1 and TRBJ2-3; 13 bases line up with TRBD2. The CDR3 loop spans 17 amino acids. CDR1 is SGHRS and CDR2 is YFSETQ in the germline V gene. The J segment lost 2 bases and the V segment lost 4 bases, leaving 7 bases of the junction unmatched. CDR3 sequence reads: CASSRRTSGRVTDTQYF. As DNA, the CDR3 is TGCGCCAGCAGCAGAAGGACTAGCGGGAGAGTCACAGATACGCAGTATTTT.

The V call is TRBV5-1, the J call TRBJ2-3; 12 positions agree with TRBD2. J was trimmed by 4 bases and V by 4 bases; bases with no gene match: 7. CDR1 is SGHRS and CDR2 is YFSETQ in the germline V gene. This CDR3 contains 16 residues. DNA for the CDR3: TGCGCCAGCAGCGAGCCGACTAGCGGGAGCCCAGATACGCAGTATTTT. Amino acid sequence: CASSEPTSGSPDTQYF.